These 29 T cell receptor beta chains came from one sample sequenced in a study of T cell clonality in common variable immunodeficiency. Profiled with immunoSEQ multiplex PCR; TCRdb holds only in-frame clones, not every one. The data list more than 55,000 clones, none observed once; about 1.5% falls to the top ten. Sequences were obtained from peripheral blood mononuclear cells. These receptor sequences come from a person aged 18 to 75 in good health.

Ten or more counts support this clone. The observed sequence ends 3 residues before the CDR3 terminus, with the missing tail filled in from the germline J gene. This chain joins TRBV6-1 and TRBJ2-6; no firm D call. Trimming left V 4 bases short and J 2 bases short, with 9 bases between. Germline V CDR1 and CDR2: MNHNS, SASEGT. The CDR3 covers 15 residues. The sequenced CDR3 bases are TGTGCCAGCAGTGTTGTGCAGGCTGGGGCCAACGTC. Protein: CASSVVQAGANV. The complete CDR3 protein is CASSVVQAGANVLTF.

This clone was detected many times. The read is 3 residues too short to cover the CDR3 end, so that end is filled in from the germline J gene. The gene calls are TRBV7-9 and TRBJ2-7; 7 bases agree with TRBD2. V trimming: 5 bases; J trimming: 4 bases; junction bases outside the gene matches: 8. There are 14 residues in the CDR3. Germline CDR1 reads SEHNR; CDR2 reads FQNEAQ (reference sequence). The chain's CDR3 is CASSRAGWIYEQYF. The CDR3 DNA, read in part, is TGTGCCAGCAGCCGAGCGGGATGGATTTACGAG.

This clone came up many times. The CDR3 end lies 3 residues beyond the end of the read and is filled in from the germline J gene. This chain joins TRBV5-4 and TRBJ2-3; 11 positions agree with TRBD2. Germline loops: CDR1 SGHNT, CDR2 YYREEE (reference sequence). The CDR3 consists of 16 residues. With V trimmed by 3 bases and J by 6 bases, 9 bases remained unmatched. The CDR3: CASSSTSGNLADTQYF. The covered CDR3 bases are TGTGCCAGCAGCTCGACTAGCGGGAATCTCGCCGATACG.

This clone was counted at least ten times. The read finishes 3 residues shy of the CDR3 end, and the germline J gene is used to complete it. The chain couples TRBV5-1 to TRBJ2-1; 8 nucleotides align to TRBD2. The CDR3 is made up of 14 amino acids. Losses at the gene ends were 6 bases for V and 0 bases for J; bases not matched to a gene: 2. CDR1 is SGHRS, CDR2 YFSETQ, per germline. The part of the CDR3 DNA that was read is TGCGCCAGCACCGGGACTAGCTCCTACAATGAG. Translating gives CASTGTSSYNE. In full, the CDR3 is CASTGTSSYNEQFF.

This clone was seen ten or more times. The read stops 3 residues short of the end of the CDR3; the missing end is completed from the germline J gene. The V call is TRBV19, the J call TRBJ1-2, with TRBD1 matching over 8 bases. With V trimmed by 9 bases and J by 5 bases, 14 bases remained unmatched. There are 15 residues in the CDR3. CDR1 and CDR2 (germline): LNHDA, SQIVND (reference sequence). The CDR3 bases that were read are TGTGCCAGCAGGACAGGGTCTTCCTATGTATATGGC. This sequence encodes CASRTGSSYVYG. From start to end, the CDR3 is CASRTGSSYVYGYTF.

This clone was seen a few times. The read falls 3 residues short of the CDR3 end, and the missing part is taken from the germline J gene. V and J are TRBV7-8 and TRBJ2-1; D call uncertain. The CDR3 extends over 14 amino acids. The germline CDR1 and CDR2 sequences are SGHVS and FQNEAQ. V was clipped by 1 base and J by 8 bases, with 12 bases between them. The CDR3 loop reads CASSLVATPYEQFF. CDR3 bases read: TGTGCCAGCAGCTTAGTTGCTACCCCCTATGAG. The full variable domain, in which reference TRBV7-8 and TRBJ2-1 provide the parts outside the CDR3, is GAGVSQSPRYKVAKRGQDVALRCDPISGHVSLFWYQQALGQGPEFLTYFQNEAQLDKSGLPSDRFFAERPEGSVSTLKIQRTQQEDSAVYLCASSLVATPYEQFFGPGTRLTVL.

This clone appeared many times. The read ends 3 residues before the CDR3 terminus; that terminus is restored from the germline J gene. The chain couples TRBV20-1 to TRBJ2-5; 13 bases line up with TRBD2. The V segment lost 4 bases and the J segment 5 bases; nucleotides outside the gene matches: 7. This CDR3 spans 15 amino acids. Germline V gene data show CDR1 as DFQATT and CDR2 as SNEGSKA (reference sequence). This chain's CDR3 is CSAKLAGGPGETQYF. Partial CDR3 DNA: TGCAGTGCTAAACTAGCGGGAGGGCCTGGGGAGACC.

This clone was seen more than once but under ten times. The read falls 3 residues short of the CDR3 end, and the missing part is taken from the germline J gene. The chain employs TRBV20-1 and TRBJ1-5; 10 bases line up with TRBD1. There are 14 residues in the CDR3. The V segment lost 6 bases and the J segment 4 bases; nucleotides outside the gene matches: 6. Germline V gene lookup returns CDR1 DFQATT and CDR2 SNEGSKA (reference sequence). The CDR3 region is CSAADRGGNQPQHF. CDR3 DNA, as far as it was read: TGCAGTGCCGCGGACAGGGGGGGAAATCAGCCC.

This clone was found many times. At one end, the junction sequence differs from germline, possibly due to a read error. The DNA ends 3 residues before the CDR3 does, and the rest of the CDR3 is filled in from the germline J gene. J is TRBJ2-7 and V is TRBV7-7, with D perhaps given as TRBD1 or TRBD2 (5 bases each). This CDR3 spans 14 amino acids. The germline CDR1 and CDR2 sequences are SSHAT and FNYEAQ (reference sequence). CDR3 sequence: CASSPQDGNYEQYF. The sequenced CDR3 bases are TGTGCTAGCAGCCCACAGGACGGGAACTACGAG.

Ten or more counts support this clone. The read stops 3 residues short of the end of the CDR3; the missing end is completed from the germline J gene. J is TRBJ2-5 and V is TRBV18; the D is unclear. This CDR3 is 14 amino acids long. Trimming cost V 3 bases and J 1 base, with 9 bases left between them. CDR1 is KGHSH, CDR2 LQKENI, per germline. CDR3 bases read: TGTGCCAGCTCACCGCGGAGCCTCCAAGAGACC. Translated, it gives CASSPRSLQET. The full CDR3 is CASSPRSLQETQYF.

The sample holds many counts of this clone. The read finishes 3 residues shy of the CDR3 end, and the germline J gene is used to complete it. The rearrangement joins TRBV4-1 to TRBJ2-3; 11 positions match TRBD2. Looked up from germline, CDR1 is MGHRA and CDR2 is YSYEKL. The ends lost 0 bases at V and 5 bases at J; junction bases unmatched: 7. This CDR3 has 17 amino acids. The CDR3 DNA, read in part, is TGCGCCAGCAGCCAAGATTTACTAGCGGGAGTTGGAGATACG. Translation: CASSQDLLAGVGDT. The complete CDR3 sequence is CASSQDLLAGVGDTQYF.

There are many counts of this clone. The read stops 3 residues short of the end of the CDR3; the missing end is completed from the germline J gene. This chain links TRBV5-1 with TRBJ2-3; 7 bases line up with TRBD2. Germline trimming cut 1 base from V and 6 bases from J; bases unmatched to any gene: 8. CDR1 is SGHRS and CDR2 is YFSETQ in the germline V gene. The CDR3 totals 15 residues. CDR3 sequence: CASSLNTAGGDTQYF. CDR3 bases read: TGCGCCAGCAGCTTGAATACTGCCGGGGGGGATACG.

This clone was seen at least ten times. The read terminates 3 residues ahead of where the CDR3 ends, so the germline J gene completes it. The V and J genes are TRBV28 and TRBJ1-5, with 10 bases lining up with TRBD1. The CDR3 loop spans 16 amino acids. V gave up 5 bases and J gave up 2 bases; unmatched junction bases: 6. Looked up from germline, CDR1 is MDHEN and CDR2 is SYDVKM. CDR3 DNA (partial): TGTGCCAGCAGTGGGGGGACAGGGGCGGGCAATCAGCCC. Residues: CASSGGTGAGNQP. The entire CDR3 reads CASSGGTGAGNQPQHF.

This clone was found many times. The CDR3 end lies 3 residues beyond the end of the read and is filled in from the germline J gene. The chain uses TRBV10-3 and TRBJ2-5; 8 positions agree with TRBD1. The trim removed 3 bases at V and 4 bases at J, leaving 7 bases unmatched. The germline gives CDR1 ENHRY, CDR2 SYGVKD. The CDR3 totals 15 residues. The CDR3 protein is CAISDPLGTGETQYF. The CDR3 DNA, read in part, is TGTGCCATCAGTGACCCACTAGGGACAGGAGAGACC.

In its sample, this clone was seen many times. The read ends 3 residues early relative to the CDR3; the germline J gene fills the gap. The rearrangement joins TRBV4-1 to TRBJ2-7; D call uncertain. V was pared by 4 bases and J by 0 bases, with 16 bases between. The CDR3 is 16 amino acids. CDR1 is MGHRA, CDR2 YSYEKL, per germline. Incomplete CDR3 DNA: TGCGCCAGCAGCCCCATCGGCAGGAACAGCTCCTACGAG. It yields the protein CASSPIGRNSSYE. The full CDR3 protein is CASSPIGRNSSYEQYF.

In this sample, this clone turned up many times. The read is 3 residues too short to cover the CDR3 end, so that end is filled in from the germline J gene. The V and J genes are TRBV2 and TRBJ2-7, with 8 bases aligning to TRBD1. V dropped 5 bases and J dropped 3; count of bases not matched to a gene: 12. Germline V gene lookup returns CDR1 SNHLY and CDR2 FYNNEI. The CDR3 runs to 16 residues. CDR3 DNA (partial): TGTGCCAGCAGTCCACGAAGGACAGGGCCCAACTACGAG. This gives the protein CASSPRRTGPNYE. The full CDR3 sequence reads CASSPRRTGPNYEQYF.

This clone was seen a handful of times. The read falls 3 residues short of the CDR3 end, and the missing part is taken from the germline J gene. The chain combines TRBV7-8 with TRBJ2-3, with 7 nucleotides matching TRBD1. The CDR3 sequence is 17 residues long. V lost 5 bases to trimming and J lost 4 bases; unmatched junction nucleotides: 15. Germline V gives CDR1 SGHVS, CDR2 FQNEAQ. The DNA read from the CDR3 is TGTGCCAGCAGCCCTCCGACAGGGAAAAATGAGGCAGATACG. Protein product: CASSPPTGKNEADT. The entire CDR3 protein reads CASSPPTGKNEADTQYF.

As regards this clone: The CDR3 goes on 3 residues after the read ends, and that part is filled in from the germline J gene. This rearrangement joins TRBV6-2 or TRBV6-3 to TRBJ1-5; D is unresolved. V gave up 7 bases and J gave up 9 bases, with 28 bases separating them. The CDR3 has 17 amino acids. Germline V CDR1 and CDR2: MNHEY, SVGEGT. The CDR3 protein is CASNPTDGGLYLWPQHF. CDR3 DNA, as far as it was read: TGTGCCAGCAACCCGACGGACGGCGGACTGTACTTGTGGCCC.

There are many counts of this clone. Read data end 3 residues before the CDR3 end; the end is taken from the germline J gene. This chain joins TRBV9 and TRBJ2-5; TRBD1 matches 8 bases. Per the germline V gene, CDR1 is SGDLS and CDR2 is YYNGEE. This CDR3 has 15 amino acids. The V gene end was trimmed by 4 bases and the J gene end by 1 base; junction bases not matched to a gene: 6. The sequenced CDR3 bases are TGTGCCAGCAGCCCTCGACAGGGGCTCCAAGAGACC. Translation: CASSPRQGLQET. In full, the CDR3 reads CASSPRQGLQETQYF.

This clone showed up many times. The read finishes 3 residues shy of the CDR3 end, and the germline J gene is used to complete it. V and J are TRBV19 and TRBJ2-1; unclear D gene. The germline V gene has CDR1 LNHDA and CDR2 SQIVND (reference sequence). The CDR3 covers 16 residues. V shed 3 bases and J shed 5 bases, with 17 bases lying between them. CDR3 DNA (partial): TGTGCCAGTAGTATCGACGTAGACACAAAGGACAATGAG. Translated: CASSIDVDTKDNE. The complete CDR3 protein is CASSIDVDTKDNEQFF.

This clone was picked up many times. CDR3 DNA, as far as it was read: TGTGCCAGCAGTTTACAGTTGAACACTGAA. Translating it yields CASSLQLNTE. The whole CDR3 sequence reads CASSLQLNTEAFF. The rearrangement links TRBV28 to TRBJ1-1, with unresolved D. The read finishes 3 residues shy of the CDR3 end, and the germline J gene is used to complete it. Germline V gene lookup returns CDR1 MDHEN and CDR2 SYDVKM. The length of the CDR3 is 13 residues. V lost 2 bases and J 0 bases, leaving 4 bases between the germline ends.

Many counts were recorded for this clone. The sequenced fragment ends 3 residues before the CDR3 boundary, so the rest is inferred from the germline J gene. The chain is built from TRBV13 and TRBJ2-5, with 8 bases that match TRBD1. The CDR3 is 13 residues long. Trimming at V came to 5 bases and at J to 4 bases, leaving 3 bases not matched to a gene. The germline V gene encodes CDR1 PRHDT and CDR2 FYEKMQ (reference sequence). This chain's CDR3 is CASSRGQGETQYF. The CDR3 bases that were read are TGTGCCAGCAGCCGTGGACAGGGAGAGACC.

This clone was observed at least ten times. The CDR3 end is not reached by the read, which stops 3 residues before it; the germline J gene fills it in. The V call is TRBV7-8, the J call TRBJ2-1; TRBD2 matches 14 bases. V was pared by 5 bases and J by 3 bases, with 6 bases of the junction left unmatched. This CDR3 comprises 17 residues. CDR1 is SGHVS, CDR2 FQNEAQ, per germline. The CDR3 region is CASSLRLAGGVYNEQFF. The covered CDR3 bases are TGTGCCAGCAGCCTTAGACTAGCGGGAGGGGTCTACAATGAG.

This clone was recorded many times. The CDR3 end is not reached by the read, which stops 3 residues before it; the germline J gene fills it in. The J gene is TRBJ2-6, the V gene TRBV18, with D perhaps TRBD1 (6 bases). The ends were cut back, 6 bases at V and 2 bases at J, with 8 bases in the middle. Germline V gives CDR1 KGHSH, CDR2 LQKENI. CDR3 length: 14 residues. CDR3 residues: CASSTGTGANVLTF. CDR3 bases read: TGTGCCAGCTCCACAGGGACTGGGGCCAACGTC.

In its sample, this clone was seen many times. The read comes to an end 3 residues before the CDR3 does, leaving the germline J gene to fill in the end. This chain uses TRBV5-6 with TRBJ2-5; D unclear. Per germline, CDR1 SGHDT and CDR2 YYEEEE. Trimming left V 0 bases short and J 1 base short, with 7 bases between. The CDR3 is 14 residues long. Incomplete CDR3 DNA: TGTGCCAGCAGCTTGGAGACGGGCCAAGAGACC. This translates into CASSLETGQET. In full, the CDR3 is CASSLETGQETQYF. The whole variable domain, remainder taken from reference TRBV5-6 and TRBJ2-5, is DAGVTQSPTHLIKTRGQQVTLRCSPKSGHDTVSWYQQALGQGPQFIFQYYEEEERQRGNFPDRFSGHQFPNYSSELNVNALLLGDSALYLCASSLETGQETQYFGPGTRLLVL.

This clone has at least ten counts. The read terminates 3 residues ahead of where the CDR3 ends, so the germline J gene completes it. The gene calls are TRBV11-3 and TRBJ2-7; maybe TRBD2 (5 bases). V was trimmed by 1 base and J by 6 bases, leaving 7 bases between them. The germline V gene has CDR1 SGHNT and CDR2 YENEEA. This CDR3 is built from 12 residues. The sequenced part of the CDR3 DNA is TGTGCCAGCAGCTTAGGGGCGGGCGAG. This codes for CASSLGAGE. The full CDR3 protein is CASSLGAGEQYF.

This clone appeared many times. The sequence runs out 3 residues before the end of the CDR3; the remainder is reconstructed from the germline J gene. The chain has TRBV30 and TRBJ2-7, with D tentatively TRBD2 (6 bases). CDR1 is GTSNPN, CDR2 SVGIG, per germline (reference sequence). The CDR3 contains 17 residues. V gave up 1 base and J gave up 3 bases, with 22 bases separating them. The sequenced part of the CDR3 DNA is TGTGCCTGGAGTGCCTCACCGGGCTCAGGAGGGGTCTACGAG. Protein: CAWSASPGSGGVYE. The full-length CDR3 reads as CAWSASPGSGGVYEQYF.

In regard to this clone: The read gets to within 3 residues of the CDR3 end, and the germline J gene fills in the rest. This sequence joins TRBV19 and TRBJ2-3, with D maybe TRBD2 (5 bases). V lost 5 bases, J lost 1 base, and 13 bases lay in between. CDR1 and CDR2 from the germline V gene are LNHDA and SQIVND (reference sequence). The CDR3 length is 15 residues. Incomplete CDR3 DNA: TGTGCCAGTAGTTTGCGGGCTCAACGCACAGATACG. It specifies CASSLRAQRTDT. The full CDR3 protein reads CASSLRAQRTDTQYF.

This clone was detected ten times or more. Read sequence stops 3 residues before the CDR3 end, and the germline J gene provides the missing end. This chain connects TRBV15 to TRBJ2-1, with TRBD2 identical over 7 bases. The CDR3 runs 15 residues. V lost 0 bases to trimming and J lost 8 bases; unmatched junction nucleotides: 7. Germline V CDR1 and CDR2: LNHNV, YYDKDF (reference sequence). The CDR3 DNA, read in part, is TGTGCCACCAGCAGAGAGATAACTAGCGCCGATGAG. Its protein product is CATSREITSADE. The full CDR3 protein is CATSREITSADEQFF. Variable domain in full (rest from reference TRBV15 and TRBJ2-1): DAMVIQNPRYQVTQFGKPVTLSCSQTLNHNVMYWYQQKSSQAPKLLFHYYDKDFNNEADTPDNFQSRRPNTSFCFLDIRSPGLGDTAMYLCATSREITSADEQFFGPGTRLTVL.